This T cell receptor beta chain is from a study of T cell repertoires in cytomegalovirus infection (dated by TCRdb to between 2019 and 2020). The study in broad terms: Donor HLA type was relevant to the analysis, because carriage of CMV infection together with the matching HLA type was indicated by public TCR beta signatures.

Results the study describes overall, beyond this receptor: Cumulative frequency of public TCR beta family members discriminated carriers of CMV infection plus the relevant HLA type in this cohort and an independent approximately 400-donor cohort. The ex vivo response was dominated by HLA-C-restricted CMV-specific TCR beta clonotypes, and the single most frequent clonotype in two of eight donors was supplied by these HLA-C-restricted clonotypes.

This clonotype occurred many times. Its cognate antigen has yet to be identified. Per-base qualities were not stored, and no clone one base away is much larger. CDR1 SGHTA and CDR2 FQGNSA are derived from the germline V gene. Trimming accounts for 3 bases at V and 0 bases at J, while the number of junction bases matched to no gene is 2. From the cysteine through the phenylalanine, the CDR3 covers 15 amino acids. Just the 45-base CDR3 DNA is kept, in frame starting at base 1. This sample was sequenced with an Illumina HiSeq 1500. TCRdb trimmed the raw reads at Q25, called clones with MiXCR and kept productive beta chains. Rows with a matching CDR3 protein are joined into one entry that keeps the most common DNA and genes. The sample table contains about 320,000 distinct CDR3 sequences; only one count was recorded for 9.5% of them. Of the sample, about 4.5% is held by the ten largest clones.

Sequences were obtained from PBMCs. The chain employs TRBV7-2 and TRBJ2-3; TRBD1 matches 8 bases in the middle. This receptor was taken from a human donor in good health (CMV status not recorded). Some clones in this sample may be carry-over from other donors' samples. CDR3 protein: CASSFDRGSTDTQYF. The nucleotide sequence is TGTGCCAGCAGCTTCGACAGGGGCAGCACAGATACGCAGTATTTT.